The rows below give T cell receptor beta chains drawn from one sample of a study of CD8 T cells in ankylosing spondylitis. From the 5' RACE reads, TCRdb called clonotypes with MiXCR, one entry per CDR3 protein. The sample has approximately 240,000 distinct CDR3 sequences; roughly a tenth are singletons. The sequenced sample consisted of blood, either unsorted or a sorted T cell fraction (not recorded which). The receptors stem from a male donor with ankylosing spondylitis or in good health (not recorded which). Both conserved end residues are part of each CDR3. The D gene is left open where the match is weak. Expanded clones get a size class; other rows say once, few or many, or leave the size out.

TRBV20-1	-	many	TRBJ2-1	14	TGCAGTTTTGGGGCCTCGGGGAGGTACAATGAGCAGTTCTTC	CSFGASGRYNEQFF
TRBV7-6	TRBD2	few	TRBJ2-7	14	TGTGCCAGCAGCGGGGGACTAGTGGGCTACGAGCAGTACTTC	CASSGGLVGYEQYF
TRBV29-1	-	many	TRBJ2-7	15	TGCAGCGCCGCCCTTCCAGGGGACCTAAACTACGAGCAGTACTTC	CSAALPGDLNYEQYF
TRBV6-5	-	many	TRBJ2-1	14	TGTGCCAGCAGTTCCCCGGGGTGGGACAATGAGCAGTTCTTC	CASSSPGWDNEQFF
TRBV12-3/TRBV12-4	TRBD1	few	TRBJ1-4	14	TGTGCCAGCAGTTTGGACAGGATTAATGAAAAACTGTTTTTT	CASSLDRINEKLFF
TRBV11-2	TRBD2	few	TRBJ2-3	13	TGTGCCAGCAGCTCTCCGGGACTAGCGGGGGGGCAATTT	CASSSPGLAGGQF
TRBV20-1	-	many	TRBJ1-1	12	TGCAGTGCTAGAGATACAAACACTGAAGCTTTCTTT	CSARDTNTEAFF
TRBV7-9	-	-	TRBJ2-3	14	TGTGCCAGCAGCTCGGAGGGGGGGCCGTGGACGCAGTATTTT	CASSSEGGPWTQYF
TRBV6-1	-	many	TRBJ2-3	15	TGTGCCAGCAGTCAGAATCCGGGGAGCACAGATACGCAGTATTTT	CASSQNPGSTDTQYF
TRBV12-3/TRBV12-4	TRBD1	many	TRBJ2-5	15	TGTGCCAGCAACGCCGGGACAGCAAAAAGAGAGACCCAGTACTTC	CASNAGTAKRETQYF
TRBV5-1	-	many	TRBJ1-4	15	TGCGCCAGCAGCTTTTCCCCAGGGACTAATGAAAAACTGTTTTTT	CASSFSPGTNEKLFF
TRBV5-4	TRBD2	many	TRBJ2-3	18	TGTGCCAGCAACATAGGGGGGCCGACTAGCGGATCCACAGATACGCAGTATTTT	CASNIGGPTSGSTDTQYF
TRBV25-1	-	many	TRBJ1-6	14	TGTGCCAGCAAGGGTGGAGGGGATAATTCACCCCTCCACTTT	CASKGGGDNSPLHF
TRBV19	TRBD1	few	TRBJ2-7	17	TGTGCCAGTAGGAGGACAGGGTTGATGGCCGGGTCCTACGAGCAGTACTTC	CASRRTGLMAGSYEQYF
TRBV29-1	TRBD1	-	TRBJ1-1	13	TGCAGCGGCAGCGGGACAGGGGGAAATGAAGCTTTCTTT	CSGSGTGGNEAFF
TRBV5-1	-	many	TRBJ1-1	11	TGCGCCAGCAGTTCCAGTGAGGAAGCTTTCTTT	CASSSSEEAFF
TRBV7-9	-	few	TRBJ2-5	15	TGTGCCAGCAGCTTAGCATTGGGACAACCGGAGACCCAGTACTTC	CASSLALGQPETQYF
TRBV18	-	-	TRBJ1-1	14	TGTGCCAGCTCACCGAACAGCATGAACACTGAAGCTTTCTTT	CASSPNSMNTEAFF
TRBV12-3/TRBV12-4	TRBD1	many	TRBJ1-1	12	TGTGCCACCGGGACAGGGAACACTGAAGCTTTCTTT	CATGTGNTEAFF
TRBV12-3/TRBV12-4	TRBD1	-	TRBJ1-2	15	TGTGCCAGCGCATTATTGGGACAGGGGACGCGAGGCTACACCTTC	CASALLGQGTRGYTF
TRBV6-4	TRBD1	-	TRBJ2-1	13	TGTGCCAGCAGTAACAGGGGAGAGGATGAGCAGTTCTTC	CASSNRGEDEQFF
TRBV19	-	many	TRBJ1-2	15	TGTGCCAGTAGTAACCCAGGCGTCGAGGGAGATGGCTACACCTTC	CASSNPGVEGDGYTF
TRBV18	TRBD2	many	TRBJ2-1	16	TGTGCCAGCTCACGAACCGGGACTAGCGTAGGGGCTGAGCAGTTCTTC	CASSRTGTSVGAEQFF
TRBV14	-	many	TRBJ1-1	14	TGTGCCAGCAGTCCTTTATCAGTGGGCACTGAAGCTTTCTTT	CASSPLSVGTEAFF
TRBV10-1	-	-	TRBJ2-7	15	TGCGCCAGCAGTGAGGTAGGGGCTAGCTCCTACGAGCAGTACTTC	CASSEVGASSYEQYF